This paragraph reports one T cell receptor (beta chain). For repertoire sequencing, the TCR beta CDR3 regions were amplified from RNA transcripts. An opening RT-PCR round employed HTBI primers and preceded a second-round multiplex PCR. Each CDR3 protein is one row after TCRdb ran MiXCR on the multiplex PCR reads. The sample carries fewer than 650,000 distinct CDR3 sequences, 22% recorded once. The junction had 6 bases not matched to a gene; V was cut back by 2 bases and J by 3 bases. Germline V gene data show CDR1 as KGHSH and CDR2 as LQKENI. The CDR3 consists of 15 residues. This specimen comes from a study of Graves' ophthalmopathy and Graves' hyperthyroidism.

Sequenced: peripheral blood. This clonotype was obtained from a woman in her late teens or twenties with stable Graves' hyperthyroidism. Some clones in this sample may be carry-over from other donors' samples. The gene calls are TRBV18 and TRBJ1-2; 7 bases line up with TRBD1. The CDR3 bases are TGTGCCAGCTCACCATACAGGGGAGAAGACTATGGCTACACCTTC. Amino acid sequence: CASSPYRGEDYGYTF. Together with reference TRBV18 and TRBJ1-2, the CDR3 gives the full variable domain: NAGVMQNPRHLVRRRGQEARLRCSPMKGHSHVYWYRQLPEEGLKFMVYLQKENIIDESGMPKERFSAEFPKEGPSILRIQQVVRGDSAAYFCASSPYRGEDYGYTFGSGTRLTVV.